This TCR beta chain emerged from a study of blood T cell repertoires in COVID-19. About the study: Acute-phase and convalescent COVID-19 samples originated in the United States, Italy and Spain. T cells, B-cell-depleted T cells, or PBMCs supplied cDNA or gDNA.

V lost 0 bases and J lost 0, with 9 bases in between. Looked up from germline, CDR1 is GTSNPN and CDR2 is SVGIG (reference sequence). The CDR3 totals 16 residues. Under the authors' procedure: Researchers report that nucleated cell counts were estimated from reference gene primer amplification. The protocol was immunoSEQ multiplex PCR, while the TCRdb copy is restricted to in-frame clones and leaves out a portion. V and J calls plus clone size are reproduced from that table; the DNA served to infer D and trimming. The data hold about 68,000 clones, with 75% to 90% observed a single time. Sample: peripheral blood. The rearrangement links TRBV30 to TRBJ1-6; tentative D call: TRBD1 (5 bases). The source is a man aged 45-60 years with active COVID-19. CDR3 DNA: TGTGCCTGGAGTGTACGACAGAGCTCCTATAATTCACCCCTCCACTTT. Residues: CAWSVRQSSYNSPLHF.